Presented here are 2 T cell receptor beta chains from one specimen sequenced in a study of blood T cell repertoires in COVID-19. Only in-frame clones appear in the TCRdb table, and some are missing; sequencing was by immunoSEQ multiplex PCR. The sample yields under 95,000 clones, approximately 89% seen once. The specimen was peripheral blood. The receptor set was obtained from a human donor with acute or convalescent COVID-19. The donor label of this sample is uncertain.

This chain connects TRBV6-5 to TRBJ2-5, with 10 bases that match TRBD1. Germline CDR1 MNHEY, CDR2 SVGAGI. Trimming at V came to 0 bases and at J to 3 bases, leaving 4 bases not matched to a gene. The CDR3 loop spans 16 amino acids. The DNA of the CDR3 is TGTGCCAGCAGTTACTCGACAGGGGGCGGGAAAGAGACCCAGTACTTC. Its protein product is CASSYSTGGGKETQYF.

The chain has TRBV18 and TRBJ2-1; 10 bases map to TRBD2. This CDR3 spans 17 amino acids. The ends lost 0 bases at V and 4 bases at J; junction bases unmatched: 6. The germline V gene encodes CDR1 KGHSH and CDR2 LQKENI. CDR3 DNA sequence: TGTGCCAGCTCACCACCGTCGAGCGGGGGGGCGTACAATGAGCAGTTCTTC. This gives the protein CASSPPSSGGAYNEQFF.